This paragraph reports one T cell receptor (beta chain). From around 440 ng of RNA, a library with molecular barcoded alpha/delta and beta/gamma adaptors was made. MiXCR, applied by TCRdb to the reads, yields one record per CDR3 protein. The sample has about 90,000 distinct CDR3 sequences; 12% are singletons. This sample is part of a study of read filtering for tumor transcriptome and immune sequencing. Looking at the study overall: By R-ISS, stages I, II and III held around 8, 15 and 7 patients.

After removal of 5 bases from V and 4 bases from J, the junction contained 13 bases not matched to a gene. Germline V gene data show CDR1 as DFQATT and CDR2 as SNEGSKA (reference sequence). The length of the CDR3 is 15 residues. The TCR was taken from a donor over 35 with multiple myeloma. The material sequenced was a population of CD138-negative cells sorted from bone marrow. The chain employs TRBV20-1 and TRBJ2-7; TRBD2 agrees at 8 bases. DNA of the CDR3: TGCAGTGCTGGACGATCTGTAGCGGGAACTTACGAGCAGTACTTC. Protein product: CSAGRSVAGTYEQYF.